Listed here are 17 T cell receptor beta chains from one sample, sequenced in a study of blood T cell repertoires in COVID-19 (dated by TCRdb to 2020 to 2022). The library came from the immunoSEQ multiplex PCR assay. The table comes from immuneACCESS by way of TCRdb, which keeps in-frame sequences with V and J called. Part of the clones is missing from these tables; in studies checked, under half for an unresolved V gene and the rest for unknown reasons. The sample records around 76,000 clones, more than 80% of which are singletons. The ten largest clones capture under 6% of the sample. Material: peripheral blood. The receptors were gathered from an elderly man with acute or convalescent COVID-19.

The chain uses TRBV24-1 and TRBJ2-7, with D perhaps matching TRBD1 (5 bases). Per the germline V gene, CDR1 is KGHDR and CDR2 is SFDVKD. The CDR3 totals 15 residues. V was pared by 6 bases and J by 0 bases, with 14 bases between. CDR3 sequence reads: CATSTPKGPSYEQYF. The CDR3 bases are TGTGCCACCAGTACACCCAAGGGGCCCTCCTACGAGCAGTACTTC.

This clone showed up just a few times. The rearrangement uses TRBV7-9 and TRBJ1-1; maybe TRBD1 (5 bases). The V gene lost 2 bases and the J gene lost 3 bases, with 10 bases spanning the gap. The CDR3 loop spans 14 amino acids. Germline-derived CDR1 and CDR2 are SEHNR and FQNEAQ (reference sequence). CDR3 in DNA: TGTGCCAGCAGCTTACCGACAGCCTACACTGAAGCTTTCTTT. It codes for CASSLPTAYTEAFF.

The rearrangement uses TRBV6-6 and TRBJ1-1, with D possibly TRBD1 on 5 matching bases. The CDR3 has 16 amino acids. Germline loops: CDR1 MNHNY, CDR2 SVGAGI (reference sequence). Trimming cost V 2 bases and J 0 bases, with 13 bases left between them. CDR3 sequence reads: CASSYIQGNLNTEAFF. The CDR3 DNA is TGTGCCAGCAGTTACATCCAGGGTAATTTGAACACTGAAGCTTTCTTT.

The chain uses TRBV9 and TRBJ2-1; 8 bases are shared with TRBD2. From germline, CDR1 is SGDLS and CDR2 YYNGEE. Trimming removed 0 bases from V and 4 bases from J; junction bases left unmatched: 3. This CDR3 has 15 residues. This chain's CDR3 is CASSVASSGYNEQFF. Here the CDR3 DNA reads TGTGCCAGCAGCGTAGCGTCTAGCGGGTACAATGAGCAGTTCTTC. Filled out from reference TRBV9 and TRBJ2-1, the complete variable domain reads DSGVTQTPKHLITATGQRVTLRCSPRSGDLSVYWYQQSLDQGLQFLIQYYNGEERAKGNILERFSAQQFPDLHSELNLSSLELGDSALYFCASSVASSGYNEQFFGPGTRLTVL.

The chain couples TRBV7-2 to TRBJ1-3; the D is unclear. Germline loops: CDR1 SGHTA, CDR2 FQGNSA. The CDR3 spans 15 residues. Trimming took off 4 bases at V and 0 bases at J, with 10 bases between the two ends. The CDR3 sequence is CASSSTGSSGNTIYF. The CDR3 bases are TGTGCCAGCAGCTCGACGGGTAGCTCTGGAAACACCATATATTTT.

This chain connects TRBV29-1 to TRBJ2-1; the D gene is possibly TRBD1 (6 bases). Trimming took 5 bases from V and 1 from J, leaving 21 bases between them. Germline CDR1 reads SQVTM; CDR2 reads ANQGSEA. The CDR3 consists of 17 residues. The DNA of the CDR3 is TGCAGCGTTAGAGGGTTCCAACAGGGATCTTCCTACAATGAGCAGTTCTTC. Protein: CSVRGFQQGSSYNEQFF.

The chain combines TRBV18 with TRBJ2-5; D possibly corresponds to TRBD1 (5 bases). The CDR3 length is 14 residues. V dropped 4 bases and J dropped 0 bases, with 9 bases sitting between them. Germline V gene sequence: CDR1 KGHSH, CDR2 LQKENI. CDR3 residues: CASSLPTDQETQYF. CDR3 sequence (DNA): TGTGCCAGCTCACTTCCGACAGACCAAGAGACCCAGTACTTC. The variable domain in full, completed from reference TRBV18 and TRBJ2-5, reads NAGVMQNPRHLVRRRGQEARLRCSPMKGHSHVYWYRQLPEEGLKFMVYLQKENIIDESGMPKERFSAEFPKEGPSILRIQQVVRGDSAAYFCASSLPTDQETQYFGPGTRLLVL.

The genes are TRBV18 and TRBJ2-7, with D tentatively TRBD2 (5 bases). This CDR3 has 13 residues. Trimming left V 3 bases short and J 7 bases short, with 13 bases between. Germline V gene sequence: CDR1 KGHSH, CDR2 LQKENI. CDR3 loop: CASSPWPGGEQYF. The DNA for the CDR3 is TGTGCCAGCTCACCTTGGCCAGGCGGGGAGCAGTACTTC.

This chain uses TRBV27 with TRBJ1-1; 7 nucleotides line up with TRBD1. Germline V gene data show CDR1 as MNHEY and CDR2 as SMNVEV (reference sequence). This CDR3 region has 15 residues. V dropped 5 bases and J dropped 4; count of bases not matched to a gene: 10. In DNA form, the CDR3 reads TGTGCCAGCAGTCTTACAGGGGCCAAGGGCACTGAAGCTTTCTTT. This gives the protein CASSLTGAKGTEAFF.

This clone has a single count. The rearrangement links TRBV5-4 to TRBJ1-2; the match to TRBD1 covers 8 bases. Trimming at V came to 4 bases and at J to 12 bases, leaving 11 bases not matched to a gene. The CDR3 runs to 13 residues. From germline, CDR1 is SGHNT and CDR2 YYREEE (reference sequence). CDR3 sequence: CASSTDRVITNTF. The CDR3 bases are TGTGCCAGCAGCACGGACAGGGTGATAACTAACACCTTC.

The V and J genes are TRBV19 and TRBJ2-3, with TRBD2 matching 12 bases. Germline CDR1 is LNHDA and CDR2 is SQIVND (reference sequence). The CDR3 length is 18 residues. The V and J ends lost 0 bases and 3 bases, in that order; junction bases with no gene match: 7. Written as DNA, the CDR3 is TGTGCCAGTAGTATAGATCTTAGGGGACTAGCGGGTACAGATACGCAGTATTTT. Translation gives CASSIDLRGLAGTDTQYF. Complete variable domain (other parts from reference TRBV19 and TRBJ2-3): DGGITQSPKYLFRKEGQNVTLSCEQNLNHDAMYWYRQDPGQGLRLIYYSQIVNDFQKGDIAEGYSVSREKKESFPLTVTSAQKNPTAFYLCASSIDLRGLAGTDTQYFGPGTRLTVL.

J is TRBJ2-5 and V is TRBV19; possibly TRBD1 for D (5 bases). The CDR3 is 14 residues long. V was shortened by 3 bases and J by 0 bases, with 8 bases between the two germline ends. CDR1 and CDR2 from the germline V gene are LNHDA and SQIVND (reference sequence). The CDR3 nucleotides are TGTGCCAGTAGTATCTCAGGGTACCAAGAGACCCAGTACTTC. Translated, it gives CASSISGYQETQYF.

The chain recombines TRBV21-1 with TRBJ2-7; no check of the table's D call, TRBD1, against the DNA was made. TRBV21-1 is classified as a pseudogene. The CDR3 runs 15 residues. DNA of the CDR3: TGTGCCAGCAGCTGTAAGGGGATCGGGCTGGGAGAGCAGTACTTC. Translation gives CASSCKGIGLGEQYF.

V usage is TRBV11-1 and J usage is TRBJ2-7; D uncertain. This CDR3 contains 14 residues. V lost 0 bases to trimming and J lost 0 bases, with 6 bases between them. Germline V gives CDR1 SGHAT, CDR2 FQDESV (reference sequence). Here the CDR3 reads CASSLAELSYEQYF. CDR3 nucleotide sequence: TGTGCCAGCAGCTTAGCGGAGCTCTCCTACGAGCAGTACTTC. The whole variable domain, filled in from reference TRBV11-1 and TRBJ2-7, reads EAEVAQSPRYKITEKSQAVAFWCDPISGHATLYWYRQILGQGPELLVQFQDESVVDDSQLPKDRFSAERLKGVDSTLKIQPAELGDSAMYLCASSLAELSYEQYFGPGTRLTVT.

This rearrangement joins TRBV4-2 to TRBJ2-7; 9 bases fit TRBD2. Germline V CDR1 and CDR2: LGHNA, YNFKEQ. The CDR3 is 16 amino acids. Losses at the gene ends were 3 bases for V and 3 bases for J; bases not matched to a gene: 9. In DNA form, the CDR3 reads TGTGCCAGCAGCCAGCTCATCAGAGCGGGAGGCTACGAGCAGTACTTC. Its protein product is CASSQLIRAGGYEQYF.

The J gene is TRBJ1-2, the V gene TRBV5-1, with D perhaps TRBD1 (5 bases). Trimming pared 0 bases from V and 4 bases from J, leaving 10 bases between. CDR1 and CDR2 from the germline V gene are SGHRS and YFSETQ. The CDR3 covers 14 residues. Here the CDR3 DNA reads TGCGCCAGCAGCTTGGATGGCCAGGGCTATGGCTACACCTTC. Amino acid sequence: CASSLDGQGYGYTF.

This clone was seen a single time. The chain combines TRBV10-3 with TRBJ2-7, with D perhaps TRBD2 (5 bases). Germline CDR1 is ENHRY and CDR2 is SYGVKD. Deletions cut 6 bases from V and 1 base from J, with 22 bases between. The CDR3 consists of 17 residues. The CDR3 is CAISDVSGPRRSYEQYF. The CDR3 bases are TGTGCCATCAGCGATGTCTCCGGACCCCGGAGGTCCTACGAGCAGTACTTC.